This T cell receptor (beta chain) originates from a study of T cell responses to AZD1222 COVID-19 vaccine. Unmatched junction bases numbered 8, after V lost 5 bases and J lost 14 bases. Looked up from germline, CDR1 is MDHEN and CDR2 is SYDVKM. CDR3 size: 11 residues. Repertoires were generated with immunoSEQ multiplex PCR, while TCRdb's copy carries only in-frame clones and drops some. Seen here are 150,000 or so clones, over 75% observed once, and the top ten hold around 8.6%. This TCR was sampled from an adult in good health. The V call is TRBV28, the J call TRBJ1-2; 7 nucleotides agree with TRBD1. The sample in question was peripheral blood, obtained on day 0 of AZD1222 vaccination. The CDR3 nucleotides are TGTGCCAGCAGTCTGACAGGGAGGGGAACCTTC. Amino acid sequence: CASSLTGRGTF.